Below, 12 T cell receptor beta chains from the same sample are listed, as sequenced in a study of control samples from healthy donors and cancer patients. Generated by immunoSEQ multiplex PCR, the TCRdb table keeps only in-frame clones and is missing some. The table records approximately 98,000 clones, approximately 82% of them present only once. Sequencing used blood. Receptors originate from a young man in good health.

CDR3 amino acids: CASSQDSVSLSGANVLTF. DNA of the CDR3: TGCGCCAGCAGCCAAGATTCTGTCAGTCTCTCTGGGGCCAACGTCCTGACTTTC. V is TRBV4-3 and J is TRBJ2-6, with D unclear. Trimming cost V 0 bases and J 0 bases, with 12 bases left between them. CDR1 and CDR2 (germline): LGHNA, YSLEER. The CDR3 is 18 amino acids.

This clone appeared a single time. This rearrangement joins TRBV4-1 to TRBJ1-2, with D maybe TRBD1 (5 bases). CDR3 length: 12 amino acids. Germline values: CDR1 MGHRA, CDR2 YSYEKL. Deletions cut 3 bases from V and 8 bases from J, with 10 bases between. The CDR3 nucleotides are TGCGCCAGCAGCCACCTCCGGGGGGGCTACACCTTC. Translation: CASSHLRGGYTF.

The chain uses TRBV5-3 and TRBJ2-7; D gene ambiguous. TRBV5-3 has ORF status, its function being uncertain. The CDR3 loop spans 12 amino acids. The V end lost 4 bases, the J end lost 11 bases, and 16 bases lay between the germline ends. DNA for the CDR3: TGTGCCAGAAGCGCCGGGCAGGCTTTGGAGTACTTC. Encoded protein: CARSAGQALEYF.

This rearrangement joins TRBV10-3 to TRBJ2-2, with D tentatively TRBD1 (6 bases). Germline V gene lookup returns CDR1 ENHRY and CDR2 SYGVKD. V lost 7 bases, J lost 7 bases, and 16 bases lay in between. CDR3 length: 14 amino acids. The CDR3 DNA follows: TGTGCCATCACGGGACATGGGGCTGGCGGGGAGCTGTTTTTT. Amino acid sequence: CAITGHGAGGELFF.

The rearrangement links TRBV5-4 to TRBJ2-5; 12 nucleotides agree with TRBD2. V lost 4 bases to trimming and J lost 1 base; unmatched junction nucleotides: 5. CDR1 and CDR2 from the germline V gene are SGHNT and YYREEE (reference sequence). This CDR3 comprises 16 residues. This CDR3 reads CASSRLAGGPQETQYF. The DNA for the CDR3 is TGTGCCAGCAGCCGTCTAGCGGGGGGGCCCCAAGAGACCCAGTACTTC.

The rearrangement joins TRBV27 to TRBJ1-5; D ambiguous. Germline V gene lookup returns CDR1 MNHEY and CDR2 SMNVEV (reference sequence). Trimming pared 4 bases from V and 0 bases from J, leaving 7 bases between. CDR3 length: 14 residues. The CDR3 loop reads CASSYVGSNQPQHF. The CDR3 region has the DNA TGTGCCAGCAGTTATGTTGGTAGCAATCAGCCCCAGCATTTT.

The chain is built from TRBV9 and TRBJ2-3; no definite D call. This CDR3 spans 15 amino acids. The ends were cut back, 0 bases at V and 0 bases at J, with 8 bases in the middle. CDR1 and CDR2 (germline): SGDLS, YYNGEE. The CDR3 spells CASSVAHFSTDTQYF. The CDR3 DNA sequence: TGTGCCAGCAGCGTAGCACATTTTAGCACAGATACGCAGTATTTT.

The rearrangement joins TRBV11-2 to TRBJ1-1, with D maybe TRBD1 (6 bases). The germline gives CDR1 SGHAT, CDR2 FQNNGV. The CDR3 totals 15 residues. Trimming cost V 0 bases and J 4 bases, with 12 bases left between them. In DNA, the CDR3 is TGTGCCAGCAGCTTAGAGGGGGCTCTCGTCACTGAAGCTTTCTTT. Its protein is CASSLEGALVTEAFF.

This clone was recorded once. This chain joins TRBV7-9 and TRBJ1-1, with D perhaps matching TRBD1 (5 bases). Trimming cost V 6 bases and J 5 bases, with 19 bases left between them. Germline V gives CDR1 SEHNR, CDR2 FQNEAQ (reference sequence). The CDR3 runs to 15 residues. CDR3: CASREGSGEGTEAFF. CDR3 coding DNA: TGTGCCAGCAGAGAAGGCTCGGGGGAGGGGACTGAAGCTTTCTTT.

The CDR3 sequence: CASSLAGTSGPSYNEQFF. Here the CDR3 DNA reads TGCGCCAGCAGCTTGGCAGGGACTAGCGGGCCCTCCTACAATGAGCAGTTCTTC. V is TRBV5-1 and J is TRBJ2-1; 12 positions match TRBD2. Germline V gives CDR1 SGHRS, CDR2 YFSETQ. V shed 0 bases, J shed 0 bases, and the junction held 4 bases outside the gene matches. The CDR3 length is 18 residues.

CDR3 nucleotide sequence: TGTGCCACCAGCAGAGGACAGGGTGGCAATCAGCCCCAGCATTTT. It specifies CATSRGQGGNQPQHF. The chain is built from TRBV15 and TRBJ1-5; 7 bases are shared with TRBD1. The V segment lost 1 base and the J segment 2 bases; nucleotides outside the gene matches: 2. The CDR3 is 15 amino acids. Germline V CDR1 and CDR2: LNHNV, YYDKDF (reference sequence).

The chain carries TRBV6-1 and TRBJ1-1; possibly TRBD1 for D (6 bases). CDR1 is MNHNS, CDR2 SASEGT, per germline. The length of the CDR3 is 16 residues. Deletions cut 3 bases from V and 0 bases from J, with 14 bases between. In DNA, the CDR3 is TGTGCCAGCAGTGATATAGCGGACAGCTTGAACACTGAAGCTTTCTTT. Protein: CASSDIADSLNTEAFF.